This passage covers 5 T cell receptor beta chains from one sample sequenced in a study of blood T cell repertoires in COVID-19. Profiling relied on immunoSEQ multiplex PCR, and the TCRdb table lists in-frame clones only, not all of them. Counted here are around 37,000 clones, 90% occurring once; the ten biggest clones make up around 25%. The sample taken for sequencing was peripheral blood. The receptor source for this set is a man in his 60s with active or convalescent COVID-19.

The rearrangement links TRBV27 to TRBJ2-7, with 12 bases matching TRBD1. Unmatched junction bases numbered 10, after V lost 0 bases and J lost 7 bases. The CDR3 extends over 17 amino acids. Germline assignment: CDR1 MNHEY and CDR2 SMNVEV (reference sequence). The CDR3 DNA reads as TGTGCCAGCAGTTTATCGTTGAGGGACAGGGGGCTTCGGGAGCAGTACTTC. Translated, it gives CASSLSLRDRGLREQYF.

The rearrangement joins TRBV27 to TRBJ2-7; D is possibly TRBD2 (5 bases). The CDR3 runs to 18 residues. Trimming left V 5 bases short and J 0 bases short, with 23 bases between. Germline assignment: CDR1 MNHEY and CDR2 SMNVEV (reference sequence). The CDR3 sequence is CASSPRRREGSSSYEQYF. DNA for the CDR3: TGTGCCAGCAGTCCCCGACGGAGAGAGGGTTCCAGCTCCTACGAGCAGTACTTC.

This chain links TRBV5-1 with TRBJ1-2; TRBD1 matches 7 bases. Per germline, CDR1 SGHRS and CDR2 YFSETQ. V was clipped by 0 bases and J by 6 bases; unmatched bases: 11. CDR3 length: 16 residues. DNA for the CDR3: TGCGCCAGCAGCTTGGGACCCGACAGGGAAAGGGATGGCTACACCTTC. It encodes CASSLGPDRERDGYTF.

The chain links TRBV11-2 to TRBJ2-5; TRBD2 might be the D (5 bases). Germline-derived CDR1 and CDR2 are SGHAT and FQNNGV. This CDR3 contains 16 residues. The V and J ends lost 2 bases and 4 bases respectively, with 17 bases between them. CDR3 residues: CASSLRPAMGRETQYF. The CDR3 bases are TGTGCCAGCAGCTTACGTCCAGCGATGGGGAGAGAGACCCAGTACTTC. Drawing the rest from reference TRBV11-2 and TRBJ2-5, the complete variable domain is EAGVAQSPRYKIIEKRQSVAFWCNPISGHATLYWYQQILGQGPKLLIQFQNNGVVDDSQLPKDRFSAERLKGVDSTLKIQPAKLEDSAVYLCASSLRPAMGRETQYFGPGTRLLVL.

The V call is TRBV10-1, the J call TRBJ2-3; 11 nucleotides line up with TRBD2. From germline, CDR1 is WNHNN and CDR2 SYGVQD (reference sequence). This CDR3 region has 17 residues. J lost 4 bases, V lost 6 bases, and 12 bases had no gene match. CDR3 protein: CASRKVRTSGYADTQYF. The CDR3 nucleotides are TGCGCCAGCAGAAAGGTCCGGACTAGCGGGTACGCAGATACGCAGTATTTT.